What follows is one T cell receptor beta chain and its context. This receptor's antigen is unknown. There are no base qualities to consult, and no much larger clone falls within one base. The data belong to a study of OX40 agonist ivuxolimab in advanced cancers. A note on the overall study: Ivuxolimab was an agonistic, fully human IgG2 monoclonal antibody directed against OX40 (CD134), a costimulatory receptor. Intravenous ivuxolimab was administered to patients every 2 weeks at six dose levels: 0.01, 0.1, 0.3, 1.5, 3 and 10 mg/kg. Of the approximately 53 patients in dose escalation, some 20 had hepatocellular carcinoma, about 15 had melanoma, 9 had renal cell carcinoma and 9 had head and neck cancer. The dose-escalation cohort was around 83% male with a mean age of about 58 years, ranging from about 23 to 85. Patients were allowed to have had prior anti-PD-1, anti-PD-L1 or anti-CTLA-4 therapy, and 30% to 40% of the dose-escalation patients had been treated with checkpoint inhibitors. Three dose-escalation patients achieved partial responses, one with hepatocellular carcinoma and two with cutaneous melanoma. Peripheral TCRbeta sequencing aimed to test whether ivuxolimab altered TCR sequence diversity and caused clonal T-cell expansion. The monotherapy dose-escalation portion (N ≈ 52 patients) of the phase I ivuxolimab trial is reported in the paper.

V and J are truncated by 1 base and 3 bases respectively, leaving an intervening sequence of 8 bases. Including the terminal cysteine and phenylalanine, the CDR3 comprises 14 residues. The entry retains the CDR3 DNA only, 42 bases that are in frame from base 1. CDR1 and CDR2, looked up from the germline V gene (reference sequence), are SGHKS and YYEKEE. The trial excluded patients who had a history of autoimmune disease or were on systemic immunosuppression. Peripheral blood for TCR sequencing was collected from all dose cohorts at baseline, on cycle 4 day 1, and on cycle 7 day 1. Samples came from an open-label, multicenter, first-in-human phase I dose-escalation trial of ivuxolimab. Adults with locally advanced or metastatic head and neck squamous cell, hepatocellular, melanoma or renal cell carcinoma were enrolled in the trial. CD4+ and CD8+ T cells were sorted separately from peripheral blood before TCR sequencing.

For sequencing of the TCRbeta CDR3 region, genomic DNA was extracted from the sorted cells. TCRbeta CDR3 regions were sequenced using the immunoSEQ Assay. TCRdb limited this immuneACCESS table to in-frame rearrangements with V and J called. A share of clones is missing; checked studies link under half to unresolved V genes, and the rest is unexplained. Recorded for this sample are around 80,000 clones; around 87% of them occurred a single time. The top ten clonotypes cover under 3% of the sample. Study-wide conclusions, independent of this receptor: After ivuxolimab, CD8+ T cells had more expanded clones than CD4+ T cells on average. Which antigens the clonally expanded peripheral T cells were specific for was not determined. At doses of 0.1 to 3.0 mg/kg, clonal expansion of both CD4+ and CD8+ T cells in blood was seen between baseline and week 6. Low levels of normalized T-cell clonal expansion were also shown by some nonresponding patients. Partial responders in the 0.1-3.0 mg/kg groups had among the lowest normalized peripheral clonal expansion, especially among CD8+ T cells.

The sequences come from CD4+ or CD8+ T cells sorted from blood, collected in a trial of the OX40 agonist ivuxolimab. The sequence came from an adult with an advanced solid tumor such as melanoma, head and neck, liver or kidney cancer. This chain joins TRBV5-5 to TRBJ1-5, with the D gene not confidently named. Here is the DNA: TGTGCCAGCAGCTTGCTCCATCACAATCAGCCCCAGCATTTT. It codes for CASSLLHHNQPQHF.